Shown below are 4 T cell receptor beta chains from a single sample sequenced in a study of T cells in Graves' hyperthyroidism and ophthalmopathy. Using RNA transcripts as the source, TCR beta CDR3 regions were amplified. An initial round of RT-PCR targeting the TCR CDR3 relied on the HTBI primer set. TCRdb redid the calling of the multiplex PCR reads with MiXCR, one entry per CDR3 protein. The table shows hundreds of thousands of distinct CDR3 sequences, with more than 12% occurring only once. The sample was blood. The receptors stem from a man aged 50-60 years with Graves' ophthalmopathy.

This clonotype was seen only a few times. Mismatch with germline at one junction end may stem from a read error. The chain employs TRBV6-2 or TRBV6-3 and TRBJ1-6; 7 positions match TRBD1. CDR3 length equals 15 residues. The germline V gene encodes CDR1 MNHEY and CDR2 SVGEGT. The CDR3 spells CASGYSGQLNSPLHF. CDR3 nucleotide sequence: TGTGCCAGCGGTTACTCGGGACAGCTTAATTCACCCCTCCACTTT.

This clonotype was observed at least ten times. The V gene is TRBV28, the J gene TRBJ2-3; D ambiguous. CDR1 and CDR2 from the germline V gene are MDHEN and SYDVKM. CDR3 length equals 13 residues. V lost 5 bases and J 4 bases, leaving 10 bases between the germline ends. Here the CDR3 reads CASSPSVADTQYF. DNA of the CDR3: TGTGCCAGCAGTCCCTCGGTGGCAGATACGCAGTATTTT.

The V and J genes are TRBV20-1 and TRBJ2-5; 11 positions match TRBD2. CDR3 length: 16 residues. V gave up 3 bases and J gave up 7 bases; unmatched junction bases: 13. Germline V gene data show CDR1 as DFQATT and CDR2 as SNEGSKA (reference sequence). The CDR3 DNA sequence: TGCAGTGCTAGGATACTGGGACTAGCGGAGACCTCGACCCAGTACTTC. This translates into CSARILGLAETSTQYF.

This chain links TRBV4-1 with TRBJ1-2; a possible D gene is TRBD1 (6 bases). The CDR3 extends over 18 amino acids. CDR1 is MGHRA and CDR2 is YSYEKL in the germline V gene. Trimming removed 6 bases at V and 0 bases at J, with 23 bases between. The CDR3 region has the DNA TGCGCCAGCAGTTGGCCGATCCAAGACAGGCGAACTAACTATGGCTACACCTTC. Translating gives CASSWPIQDRRTNYGYTF.